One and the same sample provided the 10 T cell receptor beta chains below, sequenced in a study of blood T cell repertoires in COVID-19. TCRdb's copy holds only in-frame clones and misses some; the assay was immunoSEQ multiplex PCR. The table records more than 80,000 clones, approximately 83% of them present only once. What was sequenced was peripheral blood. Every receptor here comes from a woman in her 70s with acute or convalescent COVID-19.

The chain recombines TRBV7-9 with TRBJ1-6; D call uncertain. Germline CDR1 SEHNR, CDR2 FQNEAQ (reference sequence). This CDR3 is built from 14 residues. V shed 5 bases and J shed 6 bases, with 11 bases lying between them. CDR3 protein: CASSTTTGNSPLHF. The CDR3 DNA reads TGTGCCAGCAGCACAACGACGGGTAATTCACCCCTCCACTTT.

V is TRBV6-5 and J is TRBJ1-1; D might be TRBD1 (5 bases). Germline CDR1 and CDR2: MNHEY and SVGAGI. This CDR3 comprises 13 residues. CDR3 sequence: CVAVGVGRTEAFF. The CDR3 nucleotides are TGTGTCGCTGTAGGGGTAGGGCGGACTGAAGCTTTCTTT.

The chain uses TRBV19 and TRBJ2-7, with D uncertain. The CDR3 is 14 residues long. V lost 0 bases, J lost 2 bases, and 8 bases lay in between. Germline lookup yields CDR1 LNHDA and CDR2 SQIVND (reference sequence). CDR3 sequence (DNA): TGTGCCAGTAGTATAGATCTAGGAGCCTACGAGCAGTACTTC. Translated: CASSIDLGAYEQYF.

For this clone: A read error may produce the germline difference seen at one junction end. The CDR3 bases are TGTGCTAGCAGCCCCGCCCGAGTCGTAGAGACCCAGTACTTC. Its translation: CASSPARVVETQYF. The gene calls are TRBV7-7 and TRBJ2-5; no firm D call. Germline V gene sequence: CDR1 SSHAT, CDR2 FNYEAQ (reference sequence). The CDR3 is 14 residues long.

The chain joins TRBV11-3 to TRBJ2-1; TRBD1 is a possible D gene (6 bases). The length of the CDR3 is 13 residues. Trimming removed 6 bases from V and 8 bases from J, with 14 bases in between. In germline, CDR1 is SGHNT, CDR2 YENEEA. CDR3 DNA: TGTGCCAGCAGGGACCCAGGGGCCCATGAGCAGTTCTTC. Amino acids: CASRDPGAHEQFF.

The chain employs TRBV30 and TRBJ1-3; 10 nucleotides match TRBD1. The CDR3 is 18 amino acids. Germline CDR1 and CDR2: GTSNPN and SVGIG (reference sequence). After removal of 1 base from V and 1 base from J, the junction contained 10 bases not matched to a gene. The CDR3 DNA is TGTGCCTGGAGTGGCCTTACGGGACAGGGGCTATCTGGAAACACCATATATTTT. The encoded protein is CAWSGLTGQGLSGNTIYF.

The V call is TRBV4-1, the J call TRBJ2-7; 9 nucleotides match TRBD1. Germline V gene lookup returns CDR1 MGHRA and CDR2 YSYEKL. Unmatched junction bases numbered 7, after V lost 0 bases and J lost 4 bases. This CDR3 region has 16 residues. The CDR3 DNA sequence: TGCGCCAGCAGCCAAGATCGGACAGGGGAAGGATACGAGCAGTACTTC. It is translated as CASSQDRTGEGYEQYF.

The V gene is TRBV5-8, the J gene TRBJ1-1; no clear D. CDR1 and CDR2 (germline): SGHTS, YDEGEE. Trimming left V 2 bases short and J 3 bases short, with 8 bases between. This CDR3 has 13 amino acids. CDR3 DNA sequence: TGTGCCAGCAGCTTTCAGGAGGACACTGAAGCTTTCTTT. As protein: CASSFQEDTEAFF. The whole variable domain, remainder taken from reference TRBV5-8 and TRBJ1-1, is EAGVTQSPTHLIKTRGQQATLRCSPISGHTSVYWYQQALGLGLQFLLWYDEGEERNRGNFPPRFSGRQFPNYSSELNVNALELEDSALYLCASSFQEDTEAFFGQGTRLTVV.

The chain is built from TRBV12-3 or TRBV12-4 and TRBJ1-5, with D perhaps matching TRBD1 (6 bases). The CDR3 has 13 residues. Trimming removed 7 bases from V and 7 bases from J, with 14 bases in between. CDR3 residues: CASTLRGNQPQHF. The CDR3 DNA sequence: TGTGCCAGCACCCTTAGGGGGAACCAGCCCCAGCATTTT.

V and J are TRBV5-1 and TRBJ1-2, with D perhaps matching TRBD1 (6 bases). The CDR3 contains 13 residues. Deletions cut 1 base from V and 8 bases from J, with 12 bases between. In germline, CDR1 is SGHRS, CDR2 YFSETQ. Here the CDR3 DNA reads TGCGCCAGCAGCTTGTTTCAGGGGTCCGGCTACACCTTC. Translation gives CASSLFQGSGYTF.